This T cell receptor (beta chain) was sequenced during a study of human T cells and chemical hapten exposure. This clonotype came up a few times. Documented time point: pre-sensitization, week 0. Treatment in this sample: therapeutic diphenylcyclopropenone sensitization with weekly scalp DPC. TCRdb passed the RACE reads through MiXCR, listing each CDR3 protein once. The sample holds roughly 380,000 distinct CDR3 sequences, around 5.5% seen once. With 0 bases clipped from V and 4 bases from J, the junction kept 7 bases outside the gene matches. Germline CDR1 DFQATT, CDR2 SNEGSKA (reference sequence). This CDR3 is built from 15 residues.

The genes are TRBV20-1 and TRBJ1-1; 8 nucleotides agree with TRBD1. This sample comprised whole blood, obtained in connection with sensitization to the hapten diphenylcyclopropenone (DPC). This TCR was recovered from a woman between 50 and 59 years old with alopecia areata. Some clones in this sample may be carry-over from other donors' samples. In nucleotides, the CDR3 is TGCAGTGCTAGAGATGTTACAGGGGGGATCACTGAAGCTTTCTTT. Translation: CSARDVTGGITEAFF.